This TCR beta chain was identified in a study of response to subunit inactivated influenza vaccine. This clonotype was observed a handful of times. Its antigen is undetermined. Germline lookup yields CDR1 DFQATT and CDR2 SNEGSKA (reference sequence). The V gene lost 2 bases and the J gene lost 4 bases, with 17 bases spanning the gap. The CDR3 is made up of 16 amino acids. TCRdb reprocessed the RT-PCR reads with MiXCR, giving one entry per CDR3 protein. The profile shows about 800,000 distinct CDR3 sequences, around 20% of them singletons. Study-level findings and limits: After each seasonal influenza vaccination, few new T cells are recruited, the authors suggested.

The TCR comes from a man between 50 and 59 years old who received an inactivated influenza vaccine. The rearrangement joins TRBV20-1 to TRBJ2-2, with D possibly being TRBD2 (5 bases). Source: PBMCs from blood, taken less than 6 days after vaccination. Here the CDR3 DNA reads TGCAGTGCTAGATCTCTATCGTCGGGGTTCACCGGGGAGCTGTTTTTT. It is translated as CSARSLSSGFTGELFF.